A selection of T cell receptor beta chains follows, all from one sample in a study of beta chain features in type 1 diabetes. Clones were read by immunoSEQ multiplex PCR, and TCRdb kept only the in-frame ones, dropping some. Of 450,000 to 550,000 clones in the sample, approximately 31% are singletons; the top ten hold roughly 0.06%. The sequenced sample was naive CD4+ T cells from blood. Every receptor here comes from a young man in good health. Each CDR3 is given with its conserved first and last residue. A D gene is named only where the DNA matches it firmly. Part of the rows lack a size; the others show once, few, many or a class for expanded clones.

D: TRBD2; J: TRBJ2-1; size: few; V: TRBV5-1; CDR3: CASSVERERDEQFF; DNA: TGCGCCAGCAGCGTGGAGCGGGAGAGGGATGAGCAGTTCTTC
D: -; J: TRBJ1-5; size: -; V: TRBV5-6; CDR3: CASSSLRGLSNQPQHF; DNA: TGTGCCAGCAGCTCCCTCAGAGGGCTAAGCAATCAGCCCCAGCATTTT
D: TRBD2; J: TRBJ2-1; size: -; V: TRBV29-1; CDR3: CSVEVSGGDNEQFF; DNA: TGCAGCGTTGAAGTTTCGGGAGGGGATAATGAGCAGTTCTTC
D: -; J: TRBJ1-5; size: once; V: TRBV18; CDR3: CASSPDSNQPQHF; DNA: TGTGCCAGCTCACCAGATAGTAATCAGCCCCAGCATTTT
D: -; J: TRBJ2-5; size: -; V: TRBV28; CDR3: CASSFPTGQETQYF; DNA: TGTGCCAGCAGTTTCCCCACAGGCCAAGAGACCCAGTACTTC
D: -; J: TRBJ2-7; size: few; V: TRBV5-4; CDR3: CASSPWASPVDEQYF; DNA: TGTGCCAGCAGCCCTTGGGCTAGCCCTGTTGACGAGCAGTACTTC
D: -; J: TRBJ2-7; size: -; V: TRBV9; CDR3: CASSVEGRSNEQYF; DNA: TGTGCCAGCAGCGTAGAGGGACGCTCGAACGAGCAGTACTTC
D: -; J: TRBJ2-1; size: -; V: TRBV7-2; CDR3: CASSLVWESYNEQFF; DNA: TGTGCCAGCAGCTTAGTGTGGGAGAGCTACAATGAGCAGTTCTTC
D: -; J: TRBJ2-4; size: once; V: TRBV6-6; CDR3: CASRVGGTQNIQYF; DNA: TGTGCCAGCAGGGTCGGTGGGACCCAAAACATTCAGTACTTC
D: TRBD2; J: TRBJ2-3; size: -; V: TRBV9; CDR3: CASSAESTSGRTDTQYF; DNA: TGTGCCAGCAGCGCGGAGTCGACTAGCGGGAGAACAGATACGCAGTATTTT
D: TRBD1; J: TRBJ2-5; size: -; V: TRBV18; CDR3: CASSPPLGTEQETQYF; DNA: TGTGCCAGCTCACCACCCCTCGGGACAGAACAAGAGACCCAGTACTTC
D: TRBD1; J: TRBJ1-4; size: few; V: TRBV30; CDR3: CAWGGQGDEKLFF; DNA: TGTGCCTGGGGCGGACAGGGCGATGAAAAACTGTTTTTT
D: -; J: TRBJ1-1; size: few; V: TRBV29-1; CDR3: CSVHGRLGGTEAFF; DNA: TGCAGCGTTCATGGCCGGCTCGGGGGGACTGAAGCTTTCTTT
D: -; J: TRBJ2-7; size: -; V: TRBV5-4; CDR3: CASSFGRTSYEQYF; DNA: TGTGCCAGCAGCTTCGGTCGGACCTCCTACGAGCAGTACTTC
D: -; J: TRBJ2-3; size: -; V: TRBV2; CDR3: CASSERATSTDTQYF; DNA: TGTGCCAGCAGTGAACGGGCAACTAGCACAGATACGCAGTATTTT
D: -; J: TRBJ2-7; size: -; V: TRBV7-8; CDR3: CASSRDGAEQYF; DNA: TGTGCCAGCAGCCGGGACGGGGCGGAGCAGTACTTC
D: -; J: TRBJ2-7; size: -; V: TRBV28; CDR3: CASSGVYEQYF; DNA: TGTGCCAGCTCGGGTGTTTACGAGCAGTACTTC
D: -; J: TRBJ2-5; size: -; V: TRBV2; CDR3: CASSDSGSRETQYF; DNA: TGTGCCAGCAGTGATTCGGGGTCACGGGAGACCCAGTACTTC
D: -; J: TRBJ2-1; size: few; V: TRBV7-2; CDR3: CASSSRVGGAYNEQFF; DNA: TGTGCCAGCAGCTCAAGAGTTGGGGGAGCCTACAATGAGCAGTTCTTC
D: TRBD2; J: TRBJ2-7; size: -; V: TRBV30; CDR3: CAWSVAREWLPSYEQYF; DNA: TGTGCCTGGAGTGTGGCGCGGGAGTGGCTTCCCTCCTACGAGCAGTACTTC
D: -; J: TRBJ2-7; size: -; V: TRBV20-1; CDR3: CSAEEVYEQYF; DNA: TGCAGTGCGGAGGAGGTGTACGAGCAGTACTTC
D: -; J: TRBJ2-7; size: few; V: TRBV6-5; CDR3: CASSSPLGGGMQYF; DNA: TGTGCCAGCAGTTCCCCCCTGGGAGGGGGCATGCAGTACTTC
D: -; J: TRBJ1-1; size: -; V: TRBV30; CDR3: CALTWNTEAFF; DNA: TGTGCCTTAACGTGGAACACTGAAGCTTTCTTT
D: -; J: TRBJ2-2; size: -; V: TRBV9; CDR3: CASSELAVGPGELFF; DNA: TGTGCCAGCAGCGAACTGGCGGTAGGGCCCGGGGAGCTGTTTTTT
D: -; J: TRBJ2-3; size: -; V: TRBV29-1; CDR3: CSVDVGTDTQYF; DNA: TGCAGCGTTGATGTGGGGACAGATACGCAGTATTTT
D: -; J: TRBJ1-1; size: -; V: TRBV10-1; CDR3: CASSAGRSTEAFF; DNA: TGCGCCAGCAGTGCAGGGAGGAGCACTGAAGCTTTCTTT
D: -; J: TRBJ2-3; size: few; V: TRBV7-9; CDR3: CASSSAAGTDTQYF; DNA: TGTGCCAGCAGCTCAGCGGCAGGCACAGATACGCAGTATTTT
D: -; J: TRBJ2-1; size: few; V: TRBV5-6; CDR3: CASSSSRLVSSSYNEQFF; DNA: TGTGCCAGCAGCTCCTCCCGACTAGTCTCGAGCTCCTACAATGAGCAGTTCTTC
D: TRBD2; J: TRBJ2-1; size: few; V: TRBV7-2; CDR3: CASSSLASGTYNEQFF; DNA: TGTGCCAGCAGCTCCCTGGCCAGCGGGACCTACAATGAGCAGTTCTTC
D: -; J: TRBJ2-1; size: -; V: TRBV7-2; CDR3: CASSLAASVGNEQFF; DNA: TGTGCCAGCAGCTTAGCGGCTAGCGTGGGTAATGAGCAGTTCTTC
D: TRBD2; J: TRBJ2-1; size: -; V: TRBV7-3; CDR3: CASSPGLAGYNEQFF; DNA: TGTGCCAGCAGCCCCGGACTAGCGGGCTACAATGAGCAGTTCTTC
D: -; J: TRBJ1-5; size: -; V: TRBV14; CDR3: CASSRGAGQPQHF; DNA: TGTGCCAGCAGCCGGGGGGCAGGTCAGCCCCAGCATTTT
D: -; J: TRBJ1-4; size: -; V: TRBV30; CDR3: CAWRGPGGRSEKLFF; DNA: TGTGCCTGGAGGGGGCCTGGAGGGAGAAGTGAAAAACTGTTTTTT
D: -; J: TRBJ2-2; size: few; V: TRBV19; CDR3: CASSIQGTNTGELFF; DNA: TGTGCCAGTAGTATACAGGGAACGAACACCGGGGAGCTGTTTTTT
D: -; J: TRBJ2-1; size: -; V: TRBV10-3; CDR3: CAISESRASGGGFEQFF; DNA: TGTGCCATCAGTGAGTCTCGGGCTAGCGGAGGGGGGTTCGAGCAGTTCTTC
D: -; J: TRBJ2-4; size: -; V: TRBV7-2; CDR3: CASSLSRSQKNIQYF; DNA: TGTGCCAGCAGCTTAAGCCGGAGCCAAAAAAACATTCAGTACTTC
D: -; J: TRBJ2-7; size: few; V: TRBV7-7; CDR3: CASSPGPIGIGEQYF; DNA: TGTGCCAGCAGCCCCGGTCCGATCGGAATCGGGGAGCAGTACTTC
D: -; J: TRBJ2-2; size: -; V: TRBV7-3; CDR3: CASSFLGQNTGELFF; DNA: TGTGCCAGCAGCTTTCTTGGGCAGAACACCGGGGAGCTGTTTTTT
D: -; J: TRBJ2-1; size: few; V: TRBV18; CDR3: CASSPIGGTYNEQFF; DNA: TGTGCCAGCTCACCCATTGGGGGGACCTACAATGAGCAGTTCTTC
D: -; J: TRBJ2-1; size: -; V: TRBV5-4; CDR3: CASSYSHPRGNEQFF; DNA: TGTGCCAGCAGCTATAGTCACCCCAGGGGCAATGAGCAGTTCTTC
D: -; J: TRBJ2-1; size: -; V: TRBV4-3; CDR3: CASSQLAVHEQFF; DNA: TGCGCCAGCAGCCAACTAGCAGTCCATGAGCAGTTCTTC
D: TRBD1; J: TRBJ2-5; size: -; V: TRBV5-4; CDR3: CASSRGGRVEFETQYF; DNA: TGTGCCAGCAGCCGAGGGGGCAGGGTGGAGTTTGAGACCCAGTACTTC
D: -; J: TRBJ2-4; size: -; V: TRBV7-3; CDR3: CASSSGQFNIQYF; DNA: TGTGCCAGCAGCTCAGGCCAGTTCAACATTCAGTACTTC
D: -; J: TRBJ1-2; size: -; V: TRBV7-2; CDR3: CASSLGGGDYGYTF; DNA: TGTGCCAGCAGCTTAGGGGGCGGCGACTATGGCTACACCTTC
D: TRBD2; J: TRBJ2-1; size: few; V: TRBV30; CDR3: CAWGSGSVGNEQFF; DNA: TGTGCCTGGGGTAGCGGGAGCGTTGGGAATGAGCAGTTCTTC
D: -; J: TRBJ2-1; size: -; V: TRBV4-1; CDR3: CASSQPTRRNEQFF; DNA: TGCGCCAGCAGCCAACCAACTCGTCGGAATGAGCAGTTCTTC
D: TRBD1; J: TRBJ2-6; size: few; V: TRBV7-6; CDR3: CASSSGQGAGANVLTF; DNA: TGTGCCAGCAGCTCGGGACAGGGAGCCGGGGCCAACGTCCTGACTTTC
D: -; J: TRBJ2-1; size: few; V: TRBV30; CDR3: CAWSAGHPNEQFF; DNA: TGTGCCTGGAGTGCGGGGCACCCCAATGAGCAGTTCTTC
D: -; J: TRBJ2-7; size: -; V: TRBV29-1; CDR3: CSVGASKQYF; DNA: TGCAGCGTTGGCGCCAGCAAGCAGTACTTC